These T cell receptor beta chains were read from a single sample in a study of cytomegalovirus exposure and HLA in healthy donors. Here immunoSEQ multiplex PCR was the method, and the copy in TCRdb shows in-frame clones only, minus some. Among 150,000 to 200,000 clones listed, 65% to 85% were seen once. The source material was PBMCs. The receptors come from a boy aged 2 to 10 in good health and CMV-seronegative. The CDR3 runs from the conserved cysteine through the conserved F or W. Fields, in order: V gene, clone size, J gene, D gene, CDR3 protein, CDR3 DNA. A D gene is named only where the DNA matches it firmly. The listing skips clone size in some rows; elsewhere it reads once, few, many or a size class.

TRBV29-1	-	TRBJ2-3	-	CSVVGGRGDTQYF	TGCAGCGTTGTAGGGGGACGAGGAGATACGCAGTATTTT
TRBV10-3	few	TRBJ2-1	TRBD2	CAISPSGGAGNEQFF	TGTGCCATCAGTCCTAGCGGGGGGGCGGGTAATGAGCAGTTCTTC
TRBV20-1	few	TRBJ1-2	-	CSALFGAGYTF	TGCAGTGCTTTATTTGGGGCTGGCTACACCTTC
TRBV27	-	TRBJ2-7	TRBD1	CASSLSWTGQVSYEQYF	TGTGCCAGCAGTTTATCGTGGACGGGACAGGTCTCCTACGAGCAGTACTTC
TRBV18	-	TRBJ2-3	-	CASSPGLSSTDTQYF	TGTGCCAGCTCACCGGGACTCTCTAGCACAGATACGCAGTATTTT
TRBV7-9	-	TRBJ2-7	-	CASSLPTVYSYEQYF	TGTGCCAGCAGCCTCCCGACAGTTTACTCCTACGAGCAGTACTTC
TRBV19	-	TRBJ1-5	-	CASSIEQRNQPQHF	TGTGCCAGTAGTATAGAACAGCGCAATCAGCCCCAGCATTTT
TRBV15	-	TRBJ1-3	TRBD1	CATSNTGQARNTIYF	TGTGCCACCAGCAACACAGGACAGGCGCGGAACACCATATATTTT
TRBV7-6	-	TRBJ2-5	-	CASSLKDGWGAPQETQYF	TGTGCCAGCAGCTTAAAAGATGGGTGGGGAGCCCCCCAAGAGACCCAGTACTTC
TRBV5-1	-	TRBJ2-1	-	CASRGLDRPINEQFF	TGCGCCAGCCGAGGACTCGACCGGCCAATCAATGAGCAGTTCTTC
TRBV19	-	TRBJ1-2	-	CASSMSNSAGVFVGYTF	TGTGCCAGTAGTATGTCTAACTCGGCAGGGGTGTTTGTTGGCTACACCTTC
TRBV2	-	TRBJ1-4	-	CASSDWRGEKLFF	TGTGCCAGCAGTGATTGGCGGGGTGAAAAACTGTTTTTT
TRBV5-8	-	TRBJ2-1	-	CASSVLLGGPYYEQFF	TGTGCCAGCAGCGTCCTATTGGGGGGTCCCTATTATGAGCAGTTCTTC
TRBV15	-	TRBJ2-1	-	CATSRFAGADYNEQFF	TGTGCCACCAGCAGGTTCGCGGGGGCGGACTACAATGAGCAGTTCTTC
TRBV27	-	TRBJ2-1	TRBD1	CASGAGTGLYNEQFF	TGTGCCAGCGGCGCCGGGACAGGACTCTACAATGAGCAGTTCTTC
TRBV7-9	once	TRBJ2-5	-	CASSPLGRETQYF	TGTGCCAGCAGCCCCTTGGGGAGGGAGACCCAGTACTTC
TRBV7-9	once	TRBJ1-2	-	CASSRRGEGYTF	TGTGCCAGCAGCCGTCGGGGTGAAGGCTACACCTTC
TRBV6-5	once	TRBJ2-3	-	CASSYSILSSDTQYF	TGTGCCAGCAGTTACTCGATTCTTAGCTCAGATACGCAGTATTTT
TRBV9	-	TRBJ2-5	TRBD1	CASSATQGFQETQYF	TGTGCCAGCAGCGCGACACAGGGGTTCCAAGAGACCCAGTACTTC
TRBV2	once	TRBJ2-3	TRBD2	CASSERLAGGTDTQYF	TGTGCCAGCAGTGAGCGTCTAGCGGGGGGGACAGATACGCAGTATTTT
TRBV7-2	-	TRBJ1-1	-	CASSLAGPNTEAFF	TGTGCCAGCAGCTTAGCGGGCCCGAACACTGAAGCTTTCTTT
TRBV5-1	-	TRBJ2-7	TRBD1	CASSPRPGQGAGEQYF	TGCGCCAGCAGCCCACGTCCGGGACAGGGGGCAGGGGAGCAGTACTTC
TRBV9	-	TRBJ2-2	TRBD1	CASSDKDRVTGELFF	TGTGCCAGCAGCGACAAGGACAGGGTAACCGGGGAGCTGTTTTTT
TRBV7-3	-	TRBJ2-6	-	CASSPGSGANVLTF	TGTGCCAGCAGCCCGGGGAGCGGGGCCAACGTCCTGACTTTC
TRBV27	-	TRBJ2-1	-	CASSFKREGMEFF	TGTGCCAGCAGTTTTAAGAGGGAAGGAATGGAGTTCTTC
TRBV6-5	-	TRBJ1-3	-	CASSYTWRPGNTIYF	TGTGCCAGCAGTTACACATGGAGGCCTGGAAACACCATATATTTT
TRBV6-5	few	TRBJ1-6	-	CASTRSSYNSPLHF	TGTGCCAGCACCCGTAGCTCCTATAATTCACCCCTCCACTTT
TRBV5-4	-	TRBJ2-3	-	CASSFSRLGEDTQYF	TGTGCCAGCAGCTTTTCTAGACTAGGGGAGGATACGCAGTATTTT
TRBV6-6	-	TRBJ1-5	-	CASTLTGNQPQHF	TGTGCCAGCACCCTCACAGGGAATCAGCCCCAGCATTTT
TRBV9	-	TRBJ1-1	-	CASSTSGGMANTEAFF	TGTGCCAGCAGCACTTCTGGAGGGATGGCGAACACTGAAGCTTTCTTT
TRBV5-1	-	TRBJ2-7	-	CASSSRGTYPYEQYF	TGCGCCAGCAGCTCAAGGGGCACCTATCCCTACGAGCAGTACTTC
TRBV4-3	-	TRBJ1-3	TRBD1	CASSQTGGSGNTIYF	TGCGCCAGCAGCCAAACAGGGGGCTCTGGAAACACCATATATTTT
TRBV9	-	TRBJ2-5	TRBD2	CASRAGLRGGPEETQYF	TGTGCCAGCAGGGCGGGCTTGCGGGGGGGCCCGGAAGAGACCCAGTACTTC
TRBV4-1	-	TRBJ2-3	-	CASSQDSGPRGESTDTQYF	TGCGCCAGCAGCCAAGATTCGGGCCCCCGCGGGGAGAGCACAGATACGCAGTATTTT
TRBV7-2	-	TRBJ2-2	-	CASSWTGSTGELFF	TGTGCCAGCAGCTGGACTGGCTCCACCGGGGAGCTGTTTTTT
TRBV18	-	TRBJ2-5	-	CASSPASVASETQYF	TGTGCCAGCTCACCGGCGTCGGTAGCCTCAGAGACCCAGTACTTC
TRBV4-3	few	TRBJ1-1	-	CASSQAARGDTEAFF	TGCGCCAGCAGCCAAGCGGCGCGGGGGGACACTGAAGCTTTCTTT
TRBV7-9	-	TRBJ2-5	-	CASSLAQGKETQYF	TGTGCCAGCAGCTTAGCACAGGGTAAAGAGACCCAGTACTTC
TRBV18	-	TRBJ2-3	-	CASSPTSPGTSTDTQYF	TGTGCCAGCTCACCGACGTCTCCGGGGACTAGCACAGATACGCAGTATTTT
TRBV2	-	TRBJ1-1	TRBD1	CASEPPGQGNTEAFF	TGTGCCAGCGAACCGCCGGGACAGGGGAACACTGAAGCTTTCTTT